This T cell receptor (beta chain) appears in the sequencing data of a study of chemoradiotherapy in HPV16-positive cancers. Study-level points and caveats: HPV-responsive T-cell expansion during chemoradiotherapy was linked to improved recurrence-free survival in HPV16-positive patients.

This table comes from immunoSEQ multiplex PCR, and its TCRdb copy is limited to in-frame clones, with some not included. The sample records about 17,000 clones, roughly 86% being singletons. Regarding this clone: Its target is unknown.

Sequenced here: blood, sampled from a patient who underwent chemoradiotherapy. The TCR originated in a human donor with HPV-associated anogenital cancer.

The CDR3 region is CASSQDGDRTTGELFF. The DNA for the CDR3 is TGTGCCAGCAGCCAAGATGGGGACAGGACCACCGGGGAGCTGTTTTTT. This chain links TRBV4-2 with TRBJ2-2; 8 bases are shared with TRBD1. CDR1 is LGHNA, CDR2 YNFKEQ, per germline. J lost 4 bases, V lost 0 bases, and 4 bases had no gene match. CDR3 size: 16 residues.